Below, 25 T cell receptor beta chains from the same sample are listed, as sequenced in a study of blood T cell repertoires in COVID-19. This table comes from immunoSEQ multiplex PCR, and its TCRdb copy is limited to in-frame clones, with some not included. The sample has a few hundred thousand clones, about 89% seen once. The sequencing sample was made of peripheral blood. The source of these receptors is a man aged 35 to 55 with acute or convalescent COVID-19.

The chain employs TRBV6-6 and TRBJ1-6, with 9 bases fitting TRBD1. The J segment lost 6 bases and the V segment lost 5 bases, leaving 11 bases of the junction unmatched. The CDR3 totals 17 residues. Germline loops: CDR1 MNHNY, CDR2 SVGAGI (reference sequence). The CDR3 loop reads CASSLKTGGVFNSPLHF. For the CDR3, the DNA is TGTGCCAGCAGTCTAAAGACAGGGGGGGTCTTTAATTCACCCCTCCACTTT.

The gene calls are TRBV21-1 and TRBJ1-6; the table's D gene call, TRBD1, was not cross checked with the DNA. TRBV21-1 is shown as a pseudogene. There are 15 residues in the CDR3. The CDR3 DNA is TGTGCCAGCAGCAGCCCGGGACAGCCGAATTCACCCCTCCACTTT. This translates into CASSSPGQPNSPLHF.

The rearrangement joins TRBV5-1 to TRBJ1-5; 7 bases match TRBD1. Trimming at V came to 2 bases and at J to 5 bases, leaving 1 base not matched to a gene. In germline, CDR1 is SGHRS, CDR2 YFSETQ. The CDR3 contains 13 residues. The CDR3 reads CASSLGTDQPQHF. DNA of the CDR3: TGCGCCAGCAGCTTAGGGACAGATCAGCCCCAGCATTTT.

This sequence joins TRBV6-6 and TRBJ1-2, with 7 bases that match TRBD1. The CDR3 is 14 amino acids. The junction had 2 bases not matched to a gene; V was cut back by 2 bases and J by 2 bases. CDR1 and CDR2 from the germline V gene are MNHNY and SVGAGI (reference sequence). CDR3 nucleotides: TGTGCCAGCAGTTACCCGGACAGGAACTATGGCTACACCTTC. The encoded protein is CASSYPDRNYGYTF.

This chain joins TRBV5-4 and TRBJ2-3, with D possibly TRBD1 on 5 matching bases. The CDR3 is made up of 14 amino acids. Germline V lookup: CDR1 SGHNT, CDR2 YYREEE (reference sequence). Deletions cut 5 bases from V and 0 bases from J, with 10 bases between. The CDR3 DNA is TGTGCCAGCAGATCGGACACTAGCACAGATACGCAGTATTTT. This sequence encodes CASRSDTSTDTQYF.

The rearrangement joins TRBV27 to TRBJ1-2, with 8 bases that match TRBD1. V lost 6 bases and J lost 4; bases outside the gene matches: 13. This CDR3 spans 16 amino acids. Germline assignment: CDR1 MNHEY and CDR2 SMNVEV (reference sequence). Here the CDR3 DNA reads TGTGCCAGCAGCCCCGCGGGGCAGGGGGCGTTCTATGGCTACACCTTC. Translating it yields CASSPAGQGAFYGYTF.

For the CDR3, the DNA is TGTGCCAGCAGCCAAGAGGCGGGACAGGGAATCTATGGCTACACCTTC. As protein: CASSQEAGQGIYGYTF. This sequence joins TRBV4-2 and TRBJ1-2; 9 nucleotides match TRBD1. The germline CDR1 and CDR2 sequences are LGHNA and YNFKEQ. V gave up 0 bases and J gave up 4 bases; unmatched junction bases: 6. This CDR3 is 16 amino acids long.

The V call is TRBV5-1, the J call TRBJ1-1; tentatively, D is TRBD1 (5 bases). CDR1 is SGHRS and CDR2 is YFSETQ in the germline V gene. V was cut by 1 base and J by 2 bases, with 12 bases left in between. This CDR3 spans 15 amino acids. The DNA of the CDR3 is TGCGCCAGCAGCTTGATGACAGCGGGAAACACTGAAGCTTTCTTT. Its translation: CASSLMTAGNTEAFF.

About this clone itself: At one of its ends the junction is not consistent with the germline gene, which may arise from a read error. The genes are TRBV30 and TRBJ2-3; 8 bases line up with TRBD2. The germline gives CDR1 GTSNPN, CDR2 SVGIG (reference sequence). There are 11 residues in the CDR3. As DNA, the CDR3 is TGTGCCTGGAGTTCCGGGGTAGCGGGGTTTTTT. Protein sequence: CAWSSGVAGFF.

The chain combines TRBV5-6 with TRBJ1-6, with TRBD1 as a possible D gene (5 bases). Trimming cost V 1 base and J 3 bases, with 8 bases left between them. Germline assignment: CDR1 SGHDT and CDR2 YYEEEE. The CDR3 totals 15 residues. The DNA of the CDR3 is TGTGCCAGCAGCTTGAGACAGCTCTATAATTCACCCCTCCACTTT. It is translated as CASSLRQLYNSPLHF.

The chain links TRBV5-1 to TRBJ2-7, with D hard to call. The germline gives CDR1 SGHRS, CDR2 YFSETQ. The CDR3 runs 15 residues. Trimming removed 4 bases at V and 2 bases at J, with 16 bases between. The CDR3: CASSPKPGQAYEQYF. The CDR3 DNA reads as TGCGCCAGCAGCCCTAAGCCAGGTCAGGCCTACGAGCAGTACTTC.

This clone was counted once. The chain combines TRBV27 with TRBJ1-1; a possible D gene is TRBD1 (5 bases). CDR1 is MNHEY, CDR2 SMNVEV, per germline (reference sequence). The CDR3 is 14 amino acids. Trimming cost V 6 bases and J 4 bases, with 15 bases left between them. CDR3 bases: TGTGCCAGCAGCCCTCAGGTAAGGGGCACTGAAGCTTTCTTT. It codes for CASSPQVRGTEAFF.

The genes are TRBV19 and TRBJ1-1; the D gene is possibly TRBD1 (5 bases). This CDR3 spans 15 amino acids. V lost 5 bases, J lost 0 bases, and 13 bases lay in between. CDR1 LNHDA and CDR2 SQIVND come from the germline V gene (reference sequence). This CDR3 reads CASSQQGKMNTEAFF. The CDR3 DNA reads as TGTGCCAGTAGTCAGCAGGGAAAAATGAACACTGAAGCTTTCTTT. Filled out from reference TRBV19 and TRBJ1-1, the complete variable domain reads DGGITQSPKYLFRKEGQNVTLSCEQNLNHDAMYWYRQDPGQGLRLIYYSQIVNDFQKGDIAEGYSVSREKKESFPLTVTSAQKNPTAFYLCASSQQGKMNTEAFFGQGTRLTVV.

The genes are TRBV6-6 and TRBJ2-7; no clear D gene. Germline V CDR1 and CDR2: MNHNY, SVGAGI (reference sequence). V was trimmed by 8 bases and J by 1 base, leaving 12 bases between them. There are 13 residues in the CDR3. Here the CDR3 DNA reads TGTGCCAGCGGAGAATCTATTTCCTACGAGCAGTACTTC. Protein: CASGESISYEQYF.

This chain connects TRBV19 to TRBJ2-4; possibly TRBD1 for D (6 bases). Trimming stripped 10 bases from V and 0 bases from J, with 22 bases between. This CDR3 comprises 17 residues. Germline V gene lookup returns CDR1 LNHDA and CDR2 SQIVND (reference sequence). The CDR3 reads CATQPGWGLIAKNIQYF. In DNA, the CDR3 is TGTGCCACCCAGCCTGGCTGGGGGCTTATAGCCAAAAACATTCAGTACTTC.

For the CDR3, the DNA is TGTGCCAGCAGTCTCCCCGGGAGGGCCTACGAGCAGTACTTC. Residues: CASSLPGRAYEQYF. V and J are TRBV5-4 and TRBJ2-7; 8 bases agree with TRBD2. Trimming took 5 bases from V and 2 from J; bases not matched to a gene: 6. Germline loops: CDR1 SGHNT, CDR2 YYREEE (reference sequence). The CDR3 loop spans 14 amino acids.

The chain couples TRBV19 to TRBJ1-1; TRBD1 matches 8 bases. CDR1 and CDR2 from the germline V gene are LNHDA and SQIVND (reference sequence). The CDR3 extends over 16 amino acids. The J segment lost 1 base and the V segment lost 1 base, leaving 5 bases of the junction unmatched. CDR3 in amino acids: CASSIGQGLGNTEAFF. Written as DNA, the CDR3 is TGTGCCAGTAGTATAGGACAGGGGCTCGGGAACACTGAAGCTTTCTTT.

This chain connects TRBV7-2 to TRBJ2-7; 8 bases agree with TRBD2. Germline values: CDR1 SGHTA, CDR2 FQGNSA. The trim removed 2 bases at V and 13 bases at J, leaving 10 bases unmatched. The CDR3 has 13 amino acids. CDR3 residues: CASSLSSGGFYYF. In DNA form, the CDR3 reads TGTGCCAGCAGCTTATCCAGCGGGGGTTTTTATTACTTC. Drawing the rest from reference TRBV7-2 and TRBJ2-7, the complete variable domain is GAGVSQSPSNKVTEKGKDVELRCDPISGHTALYWYRQSLGQGLEFLIYFQGNSAPDKSGLPSDRFSAERTGGSVSTLTIQRTQQEDSAVYLCASSLSSGGFYYFGPGTRLTVT.

The chain joins TRBV7-6 to TRBJ2-2; 9 bases agree with TRBD1. The CDR3 has 15 residues. From germline, CDR1 is SGHVS and CDR2 FNYEAQ. J gave up 8 bases and V 4 bases, and 8 bases lay outside the gene matches. CDR3 sequence (DNA): TGTGCCAGCAGCTCCAAACAGGGGGCGGGTGGGGAGCTGTTTTTT. Protein: CASSSKQGAGGELFF.

This chain links TRBV27 with TRBJ1-2; no firm D call. V dropped 4 bases and J dropped 2 bases, with 11 bases sitting between them. Germline V lookup: CDR1 MNHEY, CDR2 SMNVEV (reference sequence). The CDR3 totals 14 residues. CDR3 protein: CASSSSFRNYGYTF. The CDR3 DNA reads as TGTGCCAGCAGTTCCTCTTTCAGGAACTATGGCTACACCTTC.

The chain is built from TRBV2 and TRBJ2-1; 9 nucleotides align to TRBD1. The CDR3 runs 15 residues. The germline V gene encodes CDR1 SNHLY and CDR2 FYNNEI. V lost 6 bases to trimming and J lost 3 bases; unmatched junction nucleotides: 6. The DNA for the CDR3 is TGTGCCAGCAGGGGGACAGGGAACTTCTACAATGAGCAGTTCTTC. Encoded protein: CASRGTGNFYNEQFF.

The V and J genes are TRBV10-3 and TRBJ2-1, with TRBD2 as a possible D gene (5 bases). CDR1 is ENHRY and CDR2 is SYGVKD in the germline V gene. CDR3 length equals 16 residues. V was trimmed by 2 bases and J by 5 bases, leaving 16 bases between them. The DNA for the CDR3 is TGTGCCATCAGTGAGCCAGCCGGGATCCCGAACAATGAGCAGTTCTTC. Its protein product is CAISEPAGIPNNEQFF.

The chain is built from TRBV4-3 and TRBJ1-2; 9 nucleotides agree with TRBD1. This CDR3 is built from 18 residues. The J segment lost 7 bases and the V segment lost 1 base, leaving 16 bases of the junction unmatched. CDR1 and CDR2 (germline): LGHNA, YSLEER. This chain's CDR3 is CASSQARGSDRGSFGYTF. CDR3 coding DNA: TGCGCCAGCAGCCAAGCTCGTGGGTCGGACAGGGGTTCTTTTGGCTACACCTTC.

This chain joins TRBV28 and TRBJ2-1, with 9 bases aligning to TRBD1. In germline, CDR1 is MDHEN, CDR2 SYDVKM. CDR3 length equals 15 residues. V lost 5 bases and J lost 9; bases outside the gene matches: 11. The CDR3, as DNA: TGTGCCAGCAGTCCAACCGGGACAGGGATGACTGAGCAGTTCTTC. Protein sequence: CASSPTGTGMTEQFF.

The V gene is TRBV3-1 (or the pseudogene TRBV3-2), the J gene TRBJ2-7, with D tentatively TRBD2 (6 bases). The ends were cut back, 8 bases at V and 4 bases at J, with 12 bases in the middle. The CDR3 is 12 amino acids. Germline-derived CDR1 and CDR2 are LGHDT and YNNKEL (reference sequence). The CDR3 bases are TGTGCCAGCGGCGGGGTACGGTACGAGCAGTACTTC. It codes for CASGGVRYEQYF.